These 27 T cell receptor beta chains share one sample of origin, sequenced in a study of cytomegalovirus exposure and HLA in healthy donors. The PCR had 60 Vbeta and 13 Jbeta primers. Data came from immunoSEQ multiplex PCR; TCRdb stores just in-frame clones and leaves some out. The profile shows around 180,000 clones, approximately 81% of them singletons. Sequenced: PBMCs. These receptor sequences come from a male donor in good health and CMV-seronegative.

As DNA, the CDR3 is TGCGCCAGCAGTCGCGTGGAGGTCACCGGGGAGCTGTTTTTT. It is translated as CASSRVEVTGELFF. The rearrangement joins TRBV5-1 to TRBJ2-2; TRBD2 might be the D (5 bases). The CDR3 length is 14 residues. Germline CDR1 is SGHRS and CDR2 is YFSETQ. Trimming took 5 bases from V and 4 from J, leaving 12 bases between them. Full variable domain (rest looked up from reference TRBV5-1 and TRBJ2-2): KAGVTQTPRYLIKTRGQQVTLSCSPISGHRSVSWYQQTPGQGLQFLFEYFSETQRNKGNFPGRFSGRQFSNSRSEMNVSTLELGDSALYLCASSRVEVTGELFFGEGSRLTVL.

The chain links TRBV7-9 to TRBJ2-5; TRBD1 might be the D (6 bases). The CDR3 contains 14 residues. Per germline, CDR1 SEHNR and CDR2 FQNEAQ (reference sequence). Trimming cost V 3 bases and J 5 bases, with 13 bases left between them. The CDR3 spells CASSLQGYAETQYF. CDR3 nucleotides: TGTGCCAGCAGCTTGCAGGGGTACGCGGAGACCCAGTACTTC.

As to this clone: The sample carries other DNA sequences with the same CDR3. The chain links TRBV6-5 to TRBJ2-7; TRBD1 matches at 10 bases. V shed 2 bases and J 4 bases; nucleotides not matched to a gene: 2. The CDR3 is 14 amino acids. Germline V lookup: CDR1 MNHEY, CDR2 SVGAGI. The CDR3 is CASSYGTGEYEQYF. For the CDR3, the DNA is TGTGCCAGCAGTTACGGGACAGGGGAATACGAGCAGTACTTC.

V and J are TRBV5-4 and TRBJ1-4; TRBD1 aligns across 9 bases. Trimming cost V 4 bases and J 8 bases; bases outside gene matches: 6. CDR1 SGHNT and CDR2 YYREEE come from the germline V gene (reference sequence). The CDR3 consists of 14 residues. The CDR3 DNA sequence: TGTGCCAGCAGCCTGGACAGGGGTAGAGAAAAACTGTTTTTT. Translated: CASSLDRGREKLFF.

V usage is TRBV11-2 and J usage is TRBJ2-3; 8 bases map to TRBD1. Germline V CDR1 and CDR2: SGHAT, FQNNGV. J was trimmed by 6 bases and V by 1 base; bases with no gene match: 0. CDR3 length: 13 amino acids. CDR3 nucleotides: TGTGCCAGCAGCTTAGGACAGGGGGATACGCAGTATTTT. Translating gives CASSLGQGDTQYF.

The V gene is TRBV18, the J gene TRBJ1-1, with 7 bases lining up with TRBD1. The CDR3 covers 15 residues. Germline loops: CDR1 KGHSH, CDR2 LQKENI. The ends lost 2 bases at V and 1 base at J; junction bases unmatched: 4. The CDR3, as DNA: TGTGCCAGCTCACCAACAGGGGCGGGGAACACTGAAGCTTTCTTT. Translated: CASSPTGAGNTEAFF.

The chain employs TRBV9 and TRBJ2-5; D may be TRBD1 (6 bases). Trimming cost V 1 base and J 11 bases, with 15 bases left between them. The CDR3 totals 13 residues. CDR1 is SGDLS and CDR2 is YYNGEE in the germline V gene. The CDR3 sequence: CASSVWGQGEQYF. CDR3 bases: TGTGCCAGCAGCGTATGGGGGCAAGGGGAGCAGTACTTC.

This chain links TRBV28 with TRBJ2-3; the match to TRBD2 covers 12 bases. This CDR3 is 15 amino acids long. In germline, CDR1 is MDHEN, CDR2 SYDVKM. The V gene end was trimmed by 3 bases and the J gene end by 6 bases; junction bases not matched to a gene: 4. CDR3 region: CASSFSSGGADTQYF. The CDR3, as DNA: TGTGCCAGCAGTTTTTCTAGCGGGGGGGCGGATACGCAGTATTTT.

The V and J genes are TRBV5-4 and TRBJ2-6; TRBD1 matches 9 bases. Germline V gene sequence: CDR1 SGHNT, CDR2 YYREEE (reference sequence). The CDR3 loop spans 18 amino acids. Trimming removed 7 bases from V and 0 bases from J; junction bases left unmatched: 11. CDR3 protein: CASFLRTGAFSGANVLTF. The CDR3 DNA reads TGTGCCAGCTTTCTAAGGACAGGGGCCTTCTCTGGGGCCAACGTCCTGACTTTC.

The chain is built from TRBV7-6 and TRBJ2-7; 8 positions match TRBD2. The V and J ends lost 4 bases and 5 bases, in that order; junction bases with no gene match: 13. CDR1 is SGHVS and CDR2 is FNYEAQ in the germline V gene. The CDR3 length is 16 residues. The CDR3 sequence is CASSSARPRGRHEQYF. The CDR3 nucleotides read TGTGCCAGCAGCTCCGCCCGCCCTCGCGGGAGGCACGAGCAGTACTTC. Complete variable domain (other parts from reference TRBV7-6 and TRBJ2-7): GAGVSQSPRYKVTKRGQDVALRCDPISGHVSLYWYRQALGQGPEFLTYFNYEAQQDKSGLPNDRFSAERPEGSISTLTIQRTEQRDSAMYRCASSSARPRGRHEQYFGPGTRLTVT.

V usage is TRBV27 and J usage is TRBJ1-2, with D tentatively TRBD1 (5 bases). V was pared by 0 bases and J by 3 bases, with 11 bases between. The germline V gene has CDR1 MNHEY and CDR2 SMNVEV (reference sequence). This CDR3 is built from 15 residues. The DNA for the CDR3 is TGTGCCAGCAGTTTATCCCCCGACAGTTACTATGGCTACACCTTC. Residues: CASSLSPDSYYGYTF.

This clone has only a few counts. The chain joins TRBV5-8 to TRBJ1-5, with 7 bases matching TRBD1. V shed 0 bases and J 3 bases; nucleotides not matched to a gene: 3. The CDR3 extends over 15 amino acids. From germline, CDR1 is SGHTS and CDR2 YDEGEE. The CDR3 nucleotides read TGTGCCAGCAGCTTGGACAGGGGTGTCAATCAGCCCCAGCATTTT. Its translation: CASSLDRGVNQPQHF.

This clone turned up a few times. The gene calls are TRBV13 and TRBJ1-1, with D uncertain. Germline V gives CDR1 PRHDT, CDR2 FYEKMQ (reference sequence). This CDR3 spans 15 amino acids. V was pared by 3 bases and J by 1 base, with 12 bases between. CDR3 loop: CASSFDTRPNTEAFF. The CDR3 DNA sequence: TGTGCCAGCAGCTTCGACACCAGGCCGAACACTGAAGCTTTCTTT.

This chain joins TRBV6-1 and TRBJ2-5; 12 positions agree with TRBD2. CDR3 length: 14 amino acids. The ends lost 5 bases at V and 5 bases at J; junction bases unmatched: 3. CDR1 MNHNS and CDR2 SASEGT come from the germline V gene. CDR3 sequence (DNA): TGTGCCAGCAGTAGTGGGACTAGCGGGGAGACCCAGTACTTC. It translates to CASSSGTSGETQYF.

This rearrangement joins TRBV6-4 to TRBJ1-5, with D maybe TRBD1 (5 bases). Germline loops: CDR1 MRHNA, CDR2 SNTAGT. The CDR3 totals 15 residues. V was pared by 10 bases and J by 0 bases, with 16 bases between. CDR3 residues: CATRHGGDSNQPQHF. CDR3 sequence (DNA): TGTGCCACACGCCACGGGGGGGATAGCAATCAGCCCCAGCATTTT.

The CDR3 bases are TGTGCCAGCAGTTACGGGACAGGTTTTTACGAGCAGTACTTC. It yields the protein CASSYGTGFYEQYF. The chain couples TRBV6-5 to TRBJ2-7; 8 positions agree with TRBD1. The CDR3 has 14 residues. Losses at the gene ends were 2 bases for V and 4 bases for J; bases not matched to a gene: 4. The germline V gene has CDR1 MNHEY and CDR2 SVGAGI.

This rearrangement joins TRBV5-4 to TRBJ2-5; 9 bases map to TRBD2. Per the germline V gene, CDR1 is SGHNT and CDR2 is YYREEE (reference sequence). Trimming at V came to 1 base and at J to 3 bases, leaving 13 bases not matched to a gene. CDR3 length equals 18 residues. The CDR3 DNA follows: TGTGCCAGCAGCTTGAGGGTGGCCCGCGGGGGGGCCGAAGAGACCCAGTACTTC. Translation: CASSLRVARGGAEETQYF.

This clone has just a few counts. The CDR3 region is CASSSGGSTDTQYF. The CDR3 coding sequence is TGTGCCAGTAGTTCCGGGGGTTCCACAGATACGCAGTATTTT. The chain links TRBV19 to TRBJ2-3; perhaps TRBD2 as D (6 bases). The CDR3 loop spans 14 amino acids. The germline V gene encodes CDR1 LNHDA and CDR2 SQIVND (reference sequence). V lost 5 bases to trimming and J lost 2 bases, with 11 bases between them. Full variable domain (remainder filled in from reference TRBV19 and TRBJ2-3): DGGITQSPKYLFRKEGQNVTLSCEQNLNHDAMYWYRQDPGQGLRLIYYSQIVNDFQKGDIAEGYSVSREKKESFPLTVTSAQKNPTAFYLCASSSGGSTDTQYFGPGTRLTVL.

The genes are TRBV9 and TRBJ1-5; D is unclear. Germline V gene sequence: CDR1 SGDLS, CDR2 YYNGEE. This CDR3 is 14 amino acids long. The V end lost 0 bases, the J end lost 7 bases, and 11 bases lay between the germline ends. CDR3 sequence (DNA): TGTGCCAGCAGCGTAGACAGTTCTCACCAGCCCCAGCATTTT. Its protein product is CASSVDSSHQPQHF.

This clone was counted only a few times. The gene calls are TRBV6-5 and TRBJ2-7, with 10 nucleotides matching TRBD2. After removal of 5 bases from V and 2 bases from J, the junction contained 3 bases not matched to a gene. The CDR3 consists of 14 residues. The V gene's germline CDR1 is MNHEY and CDR2 SVGAGI. This CDR3 is CASSQLAGPYEQYF. Written as DNA, the CDR3 is TGTGCCAGCAGTCAACTAGCGGGGCCCTACGAGCAGTACTTC.

This clone has just one count. The CDR3, as DNA: TGTGCCAGCAGTAGCGGGAGGGACTACAATGAGCAGTTCTTC. It is translated as CASSSGRDYNEQFF. The gene calls are TRBV6-5 and TRBJ2-1; the match to TRBD2 covers 10 bases. CDR1 and CDR2 from the germline V gene are MNHEY and SVGAGI. After removal of 5 bases from V and 3 bases from J, the junction contained 1 base not matched to a gene. This CDR3 has 14 residues.

The gene calls are TRBV4-3 and TRBJ2-3, with 13 bases matching TRBD2. V lost 3 bases, J lost 6 bases, and 3 bases stayed unmatched. Germline values: CDR1 LGHNA, CDR2 YSLEER. This CDR3 is built from 15 residues. CDR3 bases: TGCGCCAGCAGCCACGGGACTAGCGGGACGGATACGCAGTATTTT. It is translated as CASSHGTSGTDTQYF.

This clone was seen a handful of times. Other DNA sequences in this sample translate to the same CDR3. The V and J genes are TRBV6-5 and TRBJ1-5; D perhaps matches TRBD1 (5 bases). This CDR3 is built from 12 residues. Trimming stripped 6 bases from V and 5 bases from J, with 8 bases between. Germline CDR1 and CDR2: MNHEY and SVGAGI. CDR3 sequence reads: CASSQGDQPQHF. CDR3 DNA: TGTGCCAGCAGCCAAGGGGATCAGCCCCAGCATTTT.

The chain couples TRBV28 to TRBJ1-5; D gene unclear. The germline V gene has CDR1 MDHEN and CDR2 SYDVKM. Trimming removed 3 bases from V and 0 bases from J, with 3 bases in between. The CDR3 loop spans 13 amino acids. The CDR3 sequence is CASSFYSNQPQHF. DNA of the CDR3: TGTGCCAGCAGTTTTTATAGCAATCAGCCCCAGCATTTT.

The chain links TRBV5-5 to TRBJ2-5; TRBD2 matches at 13 bases. V gave up 0 bases and J gave up 4 bases; unmatched junction bases: 3. Germline V CDR1 and CDR2: SGHKS, YYEKEE (reference sequence). The CDR3 contains 16 residues. The CDR3 here is CASSLGLAGGRETQYF. Here the CDR3 DNA reads TGTGCCAGCAGCTTGGGACTAGCGGGGGGTAGAGAGACCCAGTACTTC.

The V call is TRBV5-4, the J call TRBJ2-5; tentatively, D is TRBD2 (5 bases). The germline V gene has CDR1 SGHNT and CDR2 YYREEE (reference sequence). V lost 1 base to trimming and J lost 5 bases, with 9 bases between them. This CDR3 has 13 amino acids. The CDR3 region is CASSLSGAETQYF. The CDR3 coding sequence is TGTGCCAGCAGCTTGAGCGGAGCGGAGACCCAGTACTTC.

This chain connects TRBV4-2 to TRBJ1-4; unclear D gene. The CDR3 spans 15 residues. Trimming left V 0 bases short and J 4 bases short, with 9 bases between. Looked up from germline, CDR1 is LGHNA and CDR2 is YNFKEQ. Written as DNA, the CDR3 is TGTGCCAGCAGCCAAGAATCGGAGGATAATGAAAAACTGTTTTTT. Its translation: CASSQESEDNEKLFF.